Listed here is a single TCR beta chain. Its antigen remains unidentified. Germline V gene lookup returns CDR1 SQVTM and CDR2 ANQGSEA. V lost 7 bases to trimming and J lost 7 bases; unmatched junction nucleotides: 6. The CDR3 totals 14 residues. This specimen comes from a study of cytomegalovirus exposure and HLA in healthy donors. Overall study results and limits: Most TCR beta V segments were productive about 87% or about 30% of the time in an earlier analysis.

PCR involved 60 Vbeta and 13 Jbeta primers. Clones were sequenced by immunoSEQ multiplex PCR, and TCRdb holds only the in-frame ones, with some missing. The data contain 150,000 or so clones, roughly 66% of them singletons. The chain is built from TRBV29-1 and TRBJ2-1; 14 bases line up with TRBD2. This receptor was taken from a woman aged 18-29 years in good health and CMV-seronegative. The sample comprised PBMCs. DNA for the CDR3: TGCAGCGCCTCGACTAGCGGGAGGGGTAATGAGCAGTTCTTC. Translation gives CSASTSGRGNEQFF.